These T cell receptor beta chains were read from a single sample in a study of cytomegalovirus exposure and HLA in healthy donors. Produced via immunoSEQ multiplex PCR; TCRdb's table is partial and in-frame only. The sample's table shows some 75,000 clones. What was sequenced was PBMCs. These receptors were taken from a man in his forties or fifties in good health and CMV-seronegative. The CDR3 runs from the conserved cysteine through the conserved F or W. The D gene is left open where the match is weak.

cdr3_aa: CASSLSSLWGGGYTF
cdr3_nt: TGTGCCAGCAGCTTAAGTAGTCTGTGGGGAGGTGGCTACACCTTC
d_call: .
j_call: TRBJ1-2
v_call: TRBV5-6

cdr3_aa: CASSVGFSTDTQYF
cdr3_nt: TGTGCCAGCAGTGTCGGGTTTAGCACAGATACGCAGTATTTT
d_call: .
j_call: TRBJ2-3
v_call: TRBV2

cdr3_aa: CASSLVIGGYEQYF
cdr3_nt: TGTGCCAGCAGCTTAGTTATAGGGGGATACGAGCAGTACTTC
d_call: .
j_call: TRBJ2-7
v_call: TRBV11-2

cdr3_aa: CASSRGYGYTF
cdr3_nt: TGTGCCAGCAGCAGGGGTTATGGCTACACCTTC
d_call: .
j_call: TRBJ1-2
v_call: TRBV7-2

cdr3_aa: CASSYSRIYEQYF
cdr3_nt: TGTGCCAGCAGTTACTCCAGGATATACGAGCAGTACTTC
d_call: .
j_call: TRBJ2-7
v_call: TRBV6-8

cdr3_aa: CASSVAGMNTEAFF
cdr3_nt: TGTGCCAGCAGCGTAGCAGGGATGAACACTGAAGCTTTCTTT
d_call: .
j_call: TRBJ1-1
v_call: TRBV9

cdr3_aa: CASSFRGDRGHEQYF
cdr3_nt: TGCGCCAGCAGCTTTCGGGGGGACAGGGGGCACGAGCAGTACTTC
d_call: TRBD1
j_call: TRBJ2-7
v_call: TRBV5-1

cdr3_aa: CASSARTGGFMGTGELFF
cdr3_nt: TGTGCCAGCAGCGCCAGGACAGGGGGCTTTATGGGCACCGGGGAGCTGTTTTTT
d_call: TRBD1
j_call: TRBJ2-2
v_call: TRBV9

cdr3_aa: CASLSRGDEKLFF
cdr3_nt: TGTGCCAGCTTAAGCAGGGGAGACGAAAAACTGTTTTTT
d_call: .
j_call: TRBJ1-4
v_call: TRBV6-5

cdr3_aa: CASSQKQGKNTGELFF
cdr3_nt: TGCGCCAGCAGCCAAAAGCAGGGAAAAAACACCGGGGAGCTGTTTTTT
d_call: .
j_call: TRBJ2-2
v_call: TRBV4-3

cdr3_aa: CASNDLDTDTQYF
cdr3_nt: TGCGCCAGCAACGACTTAGACACAGATACGCAGTATTTT
d_call: .
j_call: TRBJ2-3
v_call: TRBV5-1

cdr3_aa: CASSLPTSGGTDTQYF
cdr3_nt: TGCGCCAGCAGCTTGCCTACTAGCGGGGGCACAGATACGCAGTATTTT
d_call: TRBD2
j_call: TRBJ2-3
v_call: TRBV5-1

cdr3_aa: CASSEGTWSDTQYF
cdr3_nt: TGTGCCAGCAGCGAGGGGACTTGGTCAGATACGCAGTATTTT
d_call: .
j_call: TRBJ2-3
v_call: TRBV9

cdr3_aa: CASSVDPGVEIYEQYF
cdr3_nt: TGTGCCAGCAGCGTAGATCCGGGGGTAGAGATTTACGAGCAGTACTTC
d_call: .
j_call: TRBJ2-7
v_call: TRBV9

cdr3_aa: CASSLGTGGTGELFF
cdr3_nt: TGCGCCAGCAGCCTGGGGACAGGGGGAACCGGGGAGCTGTTTTTT
d_call: TRBD1
j_call: TRBJ2-2
v_call: TRBV4-3

cdr3_aa: CASSQSQGGETQYF
cdr3_nt: TGCGCCAGCAGCCAAAGTCAGGGAGGAGAGACCCAGTACTTC
d_call: .
j_call: TRBJ2-5
v_call: TRBV4-3

cdr3_aa: CASSYSRTRADTQYF
cdr3_nt: TGTGCCAGCAGTTACTCCAGGACGAGGGCAGATACGCAGTATTTT
d_call: .
j_call: TRBJ2-3
v_call: TRBV6-5

cdr3_aa: CASSGASQGVGANVLTF
cdr3_nt: TGCGCCAGCAGCGGGGCTTCACAGGGGGTCGGGGCCAACGTCCTGACTTTC
d_call: TRBD1
j_call: TRBJ2-6
v_call: TRBV5-1

cdr3_aa: CSVGQGVFAEAFF
cdr3_nt: TGCAGCGTTGGACAGGGGGTTTTCGCTGAAGCTTTCTTT
d_call: TRBD1
j_call: TRBJ1-1
v_call: TRBV29-1

cdr3_aa: CASNPDRALPEAFF
cdr3_nt: TGTGCCAGTAACCCGGACAGGGCCCTCCCCGAAGCTTTCTTT
d_call: TRBD1
j_call: TRBJ1-1
v_call: TRBV19

cdr3_aa: CASSDRGLRNTEAFF
cdr3_nt: TGTGCCAGCAGCGACAGGGGGCTAAGGAACACTGAAGCTTTCTTT
d_call: TRBD1
j_call: TRBJ1-1
v_call: TRBV2

cdr3_aa: CASSFGSVGTGELFF
cdr3_nt: TGTGCCAGCAGTTTCGGCAGCGTAGGCACCGGGGAGCTGTTTTTT
d_call: .
j_call: TRBJ2-2
v_call: TRBV27

cdr3_aa: CASSLQGNGYTF
cdr3_nt: TGCGCCAGCAGCTTACAGGGGAATGGCTACACCTTC
d_call: TRBD1
j_call: TRBJ1-2
v_call: TRBV5-1

cdr3_aa: CASSPGGAEVNEQFF
cdr3_nt: TGTGCCAGCAGCCCCGGGGGGGCCGAAGTCAATGAGCAGTTCTTC
d_call: TRBD2
j_call: TRBJ2-1
v_call: TRBV4-2

cdr3_aa: CASSLSGGGNTGELFF
cdr3_nt: TGTGCCAGCAGCCTTAGCGGGGGGGGAAACACCGGGGAGCTGTTTTTT
d_call: TRBD2
j_call: TRBJ2-2
v_call: TRBV7-6

cdr3_aa: CASSLEQGTGANVLTF
cdr3_nt: TGTGCCAGCAGCTTAGAACAGGGCACTGGGGCCAACGTCCTGACTTTC
d_call: .
j_call: TRBJ2-6
v_call: TRBV13

cdr3_aa: CASRKMGGVYNEQFF
cdr3_nt: TGTGCCAGCAGGAAAATGGGGGGGGTTTACAATGAGCAGTTCTTC
d_call: TRBD2
j_call: TRBJ2-1
v_call: TRBV7-9

cdr3_aa: CATSGRLAGSSGANVLTF
cdr3_nt: TGTGCCACCAGCGGACGACTAGCGGGGAGCTCTGGGGCCAACGTCCTGACTTTC
d_call: TRBD2
j_call: TRBJ2-6
v_call: TRBV15

cdr3_aa: CASSTTSLGRELFF
cdr3_nt: TGTGCCAGCAGCACGACTAGTTTGGGGCGGGAGCTGTTTTTT
d_call: .
j_call: TRBJ2-2
v_call: TRBV28

cdr3_aa: CASSQLQAQSGNTIYF
cdr3_nt: TGCGCCAGCAGCCAGTTACAGGCACAATCTGGAAACACCATATATTTT
d_call: .
j_call: TRBJ1-3
v_call: TRBV4-3

cdr3_aa: CASSLFPGVAGGPDEQFF
cdr3_nt: TGTGCCAGCAGCTTATTCCCGGGGGTAGCGGGGGGGCCTGATGAGCAGTTCTTC
d_call: TRBD2
j_call: TRBJ2-1
v_call: TRBV7-2

cdr3_aa: CATSKPQGAPFQETQYF
cdr3_nt: TGTGCCACCAGCAAACCCCAGGGGGCTCCCTTCCAAGAGACCCAGTACTTC
d_call: TRBD1
j_call: TRBJ2-5
v_call: TRBV15

cdr3_aa: CASSAGTGNNYEQYF
cdr3_nt: TGCGCCAGCAGTGCCGGGACAGGGAACAATTACGAGCAGTACTTC
d_call: TRBD1
j_call: TRBJ2-7
v_call: TRBV10-2

cdr3_aa: CASSPAPTSGTDTQYF
cdr3_nt: TGCGCCAGCAGCCCCGCGCCGACTAGCGGCACAGATACGCAGTATTTT
d_call: TRBD2
j_call: TRBJ2-3
v_call: TRBV5-1

cdr3_aa: CASSLSRDSYNSPLHF
cdr3_nt: TGTGCCAGCAGTTTATCCAGGGACTCCTATAATTCACCCCTCCACTTT
d_call: .
j_call: TRBJ1-6
v_call: TRBV27

cdr3_aa: CASRATGDYGYTF
cdr3_nt: TGTGCCAGCAGAGCGACAGGGGACTATGGCTACACCTTC
d_call: TRBD1
j_call: TRBJ1-2
v_call: TRBV6-1

cdr3_aa: CASSIGTSGGIRGTDTQYF
cdr3_nt: TGTGCCAGTAGTATAGGGACTAGCGGGGGGATACGAGGCACAGATACGCAGTATTTT
d_call: TRBD2
j_call: TRBJ2-3
v_call: TRBV19

cdr3_aa: CASSIGQGALITEAFF
cdr3_nt: TGTGCCAGTAGTATAGGACAGGGGGCTTTAATCACTGAAGCTTTCTTT
d_call: TRBD1
j_call: TRBJ1-1
v_call: TRBV19

cdr3_aa: CASSLNSLHEQFF
cdr3_nt: TGTGCCAGCAGTTTAAACAGTCTCCATGAGCAGTTCTTC
d_call: .
j_call: TRBJ2-1
v_call: TRBV28

cdr3_aa: CASSQVYEQYF
cdr3_nt: TGTGCCAGCAGTCAGGTGTACGAGCAGTACTTC
d_call: .
j_call: TRBJ2-7
v_call: TRBV28